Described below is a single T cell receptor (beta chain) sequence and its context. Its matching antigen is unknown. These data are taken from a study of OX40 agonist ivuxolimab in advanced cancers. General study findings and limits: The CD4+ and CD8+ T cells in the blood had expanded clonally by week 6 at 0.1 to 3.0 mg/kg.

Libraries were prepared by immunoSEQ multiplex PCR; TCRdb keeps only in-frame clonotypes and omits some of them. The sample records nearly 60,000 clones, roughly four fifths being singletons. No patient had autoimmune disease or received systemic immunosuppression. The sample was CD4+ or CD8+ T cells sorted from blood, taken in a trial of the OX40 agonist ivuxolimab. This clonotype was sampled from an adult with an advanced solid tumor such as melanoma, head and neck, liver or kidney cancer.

The CDR3 nucleotides read TGTGCCAGCAGCCCGGGGGGTAACCAAGAGACCCAGTACTTC. Translated, it gives CASSPGGNQETQYF. The V and J genes are TRBV7-8 and TRBJ2-5; 7 nucleotides line up with TRBD2. Germline V gene lookup returns CDR1 SGHVS and CDR2 FQNEAQ. CDR3 length: 14 amino acids. The V and J ends lost 5 bases and 0 bases, in that order; junction bases with no gene match: 3.